This T cell receptor (beta chain) was sequenced in a study of T-cell reconstitution after alpha-beta-depleted transplantation in children. Points from the study as a whole: Counts and diversity of T cells one year after transplant came mostly from newly produced T cells. There were reportedly several hundred expanded graft clones from which alpha-beta T cells came about two months after transplant. The origin of high day-60 TCRbeta diversity in some patients lay in surviving recipient T cells and thymic progenitors.

A TCRbeta library incorporating unique molecular identifiers was prepared. TCRdb analysed the PCR reads with MiXCR anew, one entry per CDR3 protein. The profile covers about 240,000 distinct CDR3 sequences, with around 25% appearing a single time and roughly 2.6% taken by the ten largest. The CDR3 totals 18 residues. CDR1 and CDR2 from the germline V gene are SGHTA and FQGTGA. Trimming removed 4 bases at V and 0 bases at J, with 20 bases between. This clonotype was seen more than once but under ten times. Its matching antigen is unknown. This receptor was obtained from a girl aged 2-15 years with Fanconi anemia, due to receive a stem cell transplant. Specimen: PBMCs, collected before TCRalphabeta/CD19-depleted stem cell transplant. J is TRBJ2-3 and V is TRBV7-3; maybe TRBD1 (6 bases). CDR3 protein: CASSSDPLGAPSTDTQYF. The CDR3 bases are TGTGCCAGCAGCTCGGACCCGTTGGGGGCCCCTAGCACAGATACGCAGTATTTT.